The 18 T cell receptor beta chains presented below share a single source sample, sequenced in a study of blood T cell repertoires in COVID-19. The data were produced by immunoSEQ multiplex PCR, yet TCRdb's version contains in-frame clones alone and is incomplete. Counted here are a few hundred thousand clones, 80% to 90% occurring once; the ten biggest clones make up around 1.2%. Material for sequencing was peripheral blood. These receptors all stem from a man aged 40-49 years with acute or convalescent COVID-19.

The chain employs TRBV4-3 and TRBJ1-6; 7 bases fit TRBD1. Germline values: CDR1 LGHNA, CDR2 YSLEER. This CDR3 has 16 residues. The V gene end was trimmed by 0 bases and the J gene end by 7 bases; junction bases not matched to a gene: 6. This CDR3 reads CASSQDYRGTNSPLHF. In DNA form, the CDR3 reads TGCGCCAGCAGCCAAGATTACAGGGGAACAAATTCACCCCTCCACTTT.

J is TRBJ1-2 and V is TRBV9; D uncertain. Trimming cost V 2 bases and J 5 bases, with 16 bases left between them. This CDR3 has 15 residues. Per germline, CDR1 SGDLS and CDR2 YYNGEE. Written as DNA, the CDR3 is TGTGCCAGCAGCGTTTACTCAAAACCGCAATATGGCTACACCTTC. This sequence encodes CASSVYSKPQYGYTF.

This rearrangement joins TRBV5-1 to TRBJ1-3; TRBD1 matches 7 bases. This CDR3 is built from 18 residues. J gave up 4 bases and V 2 bases, and 15 bases lay outside the gene matches. The germline CDR1 and CDR2 sequences are SGHRS and YFSETQ. CDR3 bases: TGCGCCAGCAGCTTTGGTCATTCCGGGACAGCTCTAGGAAACACCATATATTTT. Protein product: CASSFGHSGTALGNTIYF. The variable domain in full, completed from reference TRBV5-1 and TRBJ1-3, reads KAGVTQTPRYLIKTRGQQVTLSCSPISGHRSVSWYQQTPGQGLQFLFEYFSETQRNKGNFPGRFSGRQFSNSRSEMNVSTLELGDSALYLCASSFGHSGTALGNTIYFGEGSWLTVV.

This clone has just a few counts. The gene calls are TRBV2 and TRBJ2-2; TRBD2 agrees at 9 bases. Trimming at V came to 7 bases and at J to 4 bases, leaving 4 bases not matched to a gene. The CDR3 consists of 14 residues. Germline V gene lookup returns CDR1 SNHLY and CDR2 FYNNEI. DNA of the CDR3: TGTGCCAGCACCAGCGGGGGGAGCACCGGGGAGCTGTTTTTT. Amino acid sequence: CASTSGGSTGELFF.

The table lists this clone with a few counts. J is TRBJ2-1 and V is TRBV4-3; D possibly corresponds to TRBD2 (5 bases). Trimming removed 5 bases at V and 7 bases at J, with 18 bases between. In germline, CDR1 is LGHNA, CDR2 YSLEER. CDR3 length: 15 amino acids. The CDR3 sequence is CASSISVKRGNEQFF. The CDR3 nucleotides read TGCGCCAGCAGCATCAGCGTCAAACGCGGGAATGAGCAGTTCTTC.

The genes are TRBV6-6 and TRBJ2-7; TRBD1 aligns across 7 bases. The CDR3 length is 18 residues. V shed 5 bases and J 5 bases; nucleotides not matched to a gene: 21. CDR1 MNHNY and CDR2 SVGAGI come from the germline V gene (reference sequence). CDR3 DNA: TGTGCCAGCAGTCCTCGTCCTCAGGACAGGTTTATAGGAAACGAGCAGTACTTC. It translates to CASSPRPQDRFIGNEQYF.

This clone has only a few counts. Other DNA sequences from this sample encode an identical CDR3 as well. The chain joins TRBV19 to TRBJ1-1, with D possibly TRBD1 on 5 matching bases. CDR1 and CDR2 from the germline V gene are LNHDA and SQIVND (reference sequence). Trimming took off 3 bases at V and 3 bases at J, with 8 bases between the two ends. This CDR3 comprises 13 residues. CDR3 region: CASSIQGHTEAFF. The CDR3 nucleotides read TGTGCCAGTAGTATCCAGGGTCACACTGAAGCTTTCTTT.

The chain is built from TRBV21-1 and TRBJ1-1. TRBV21-1 is assigned pseudogene status. This CDR3 has 16 amino acids. The CDR3 here is CASSKAGSRGNTEAFF. DNA of the CDR3: TGTGCCAGCAGCAAAGCAGGATCTCGGGGGAACACTGAAGCTTTCTTT.

The V and J genes are TRBV9 and TRBJ2-7, with 9 bases identical to TRBD1. Trimming cost V 2 bases and J 1 base; bases outside gene matches: 7. CDR1 SGDLS and CDR2 YYNGEE come from the germline V gene. There are 16 residues in the CDR3. CDR3 protein: CASSVSGQGSSYEQYF. The DNA of the CDR3 is TGTGCCAGCAGCGTGAGTGGACAGGGGAGTTCCTACGAGCAGTACTTC.

The chain recombines TRBV27 with TRBJ2-3, with TRBD2 matching over 8 bases. Trimming at V came to 5 bases and at J to 1 base, leaving 8 bases not matched to a gene. In germline, CDR1 is MNHEY, CDR2 SMNVEV (reference sequence). The CDR3 extends over 16 amino acids. CDR3: CASSPVSAGGTDTQYF. As DNA, the CDR3 is TGTGCCAGCAGTCCCGTCTCAGCGGGAGGCACAGATACGCAGTATTTT.

This chain links TRBV6-5 with TRBJ2-7, with D tentatively TRBD1 (6 bases). The CDR3 runs to 13 residues. V lost 4 bases to trimming and J lost 6 bases, with 13 bases between them. Germline V gene lookup returns CDR1 MNHEY and CDR2 SVGAGI. The CDR3 loop reads CASSFNREGEQYF. As DNA, the CDR3 is TGTGCCAGCAGTTTCAACAGGGAAGGCGAGCAGTACTTC.

The gene calls are TRBV5-4 and TRBJ2-5; D gene unclear. This CDR3 contains 15 residues. Trimming left V 0 bases short and J 4 bases short, with 13 bases between. Germline V gene lookup returns CDR1 SGHNT and CDR2 YYREEE (reference sequence). CDR3 in amino acids: CASSLVSRMGETQYF. CDR3 DNA: TGTGCCAGCAGCTTGGTCAGCAGGATGGGAGAGACCCAGTACTTC.

The rearrangement uses TRBV4-2 and TRBJ1-1, with D unclear. The CDR3 is made up of 13 amino acids. The V gene's germline CDR1 is LGHNA and CDR2 YNFKEQ. V shed 2 bases and J shed 1 base, with 5 bases lying between them. For the CDR3, the DNA is TGTGCCAGCAGCCAAATCCAGAACACTGAAGCTTTCTTT. This gives the protein CASSQIQNTEAFF.

V usage is TRBV7-2 and J usage is TRBJ1-1, with no clear D. CDR3 length: 13 amino acids. CDR1 and CDR2 (germline): SGHTA, FQGNSA. Trimming left V 0 bases short and J 7 bases short, with 9 bases between. This CDR3 reads CASSLAAGDEAFF. The CDR3 DNA is TGTGCCAGCAGCTTAGCGGCCGGGGATGAAGCTTTCTTT.

The chain has TRBV4-3 and TRBJ1-4, with TRBD1 as a possible D gene (5 bases). Trimming removed 2 bases from V and 8 bases from J, with 15 bases in between. Germline CDR1 reads LGHNA; CDR2 reads YSLEER. The CDR3 has 15 residues. For the CDR3, the DNA is TGCGCCAGCAGCCAATTGGACGGGGGGGTAGAAAAACTGTTTTTT. Translation: CASSQLDGGVEKLFF.

This clone came up once. The chain joins TRBV12-3 or TRBV12-4 to TRBJ2-7, with a tentative D call TRBD1 (5 bases). The CDR3 contains 11 residues. V lost 5 bases to trimming and J lost 4 bases, with 6 bases between them. CDR3: CASSQGYEQYF. CDR3 sequence (DNA): TGTGCCAGCAGTCAGGGTTACGAGCAGTACTTC.

V usage is TRBV30 and J usage is TRBJ2-1; TRBD1 agrees at 7 bases. Trimming at V came to 0 bases and at J to 10 bases, leaving 3 bases not matched to a gene. Germline V CDR1 and CDR2: GTSNPN, SVGIG (reference sequence). The CDR3 runs 12 residues. CDR3 sequence (DNA): TGTGCCTGGAGTGTACAGGGGTGGGAGCAGTTCTTC. Protein: CAWSVQGWEQFF.

The DNA of the CDR3 is TGTGCCAGCAGCCAAGAAGACGGGGTAGGCTACGAGCAGTACTTC. As protein: CASSQEDGVGYEQYF. The chain recombines TRBV4-2 with TRBJ2-7, with TRBD2 as a possible D gene (5 bases). The V and J ends lost 0 bases and 3 bases respectively, with 12 bases between them. Germline V lookup: CDR1 LGHNA, CDR2 YNFKEQ. The CDR3 has 15 amino acids.